These T cell receptor beta chains were read from a single sample in a study of regulatory T cells in long-lasting Graves disease. One entry per CDR3 protein results from TCRdb running MiXCR on the multiplex PCR reads. The sample carries roughly 450,000 distinct CDR3 sequences, about 20% recorded once. The sequences come from peripheral blood mononuclear cells (PBMCs), collected when the disease was refractory, from a patient treated with antithyroid drugs. The receptors shown here come from a female donor with Graves disease. CDR3s include the opening cysteine and the closing phenylalanine or tryptophan. The D gene is left open where the match is weak. Not all rows give a size; the values are once, few, many and, for expanded clones, a class.

d_call | j_call | clone_size | v_call | cdr3_aa | cdr3_nt
- | TRBJ1-1 | many | TRBV12-3/TRBV12-4 | CASSTGMYTEAFF | TGTGCCAGCAGCACAGGCATGTACACTGAAGCTTTCTTT
TRBD2 | TRBJ2-2 | - | TRBV20-1 | CSARRGTSGNTGELFF | TGCAGCGCTAGACGGGGGACTAGCGGGAACACCGGGGAGCTGTTTTTT
TRBD1 | TRBJ1-1 | - | TRBV3-1 | CASSLGQGFRAFF | TGTGCCAGCAGCCTCGGACAGGGGTTTAGAGCTTTCTTT
TRBD2 | TRBJ2-3 | many | TRBV11-2 | CASSTAGLAASTDTQYF | TGTGCCAGCAGCACTGCCGGACTAGCGGCTAGCACAGATACGCAGTATTTT
TRBD2 | TRBJ2-2 | few | TRBV6-1 | CASRGTSGRGSTGELFF | TGTGCCAGCAGAGGGACTAGCGGGAGGGGGAGCACCGGGGAGCTGTTTTTT
- | TRBJ1-1 | - | TRBV4-3 | CASSQEGVLNTEAFF | TGCGCCAGCAGCCAAGAGGGGGTTTTGAACACTGAAGCTTTCTTT
- | TRBJ1-6 | many | TRBV5-1 | CASSAGTSNSPLHF | TGCGCCAGCAGTGCCGGGACAAGCAATTCACCCCTCCACTTT
- | TRBJ2-7 | - | TRBV3-2 | CASSQDSMDRCKYEQYF | TGTGCCAGCAGCCAAGACTCGATGGATAGGTGTAAATACGAGCAGTACTTC
- | TRBJ1-5 | few | TRBV30 | CAWSPAPRVPQHF | TGTGCCTGGAGTCCGGCACCTCGGGTGCCCCAGCATTTT
TRBD2 | TRBJ2-2 | few | TRBV12-3/TRBV12-4 | CASRRTSGHTGELFF | TGTGCCAGCAGAAGGACTAGCGGGCACACCGGGGAGCTGTTTTTT
- | TRBJ2-3 | - | TRBV28 | CASSPGVGTDTQYF | TGTGCCAGCAGTCCAGGGGTGGGTACAGATACGCAGTATTTT
- | TRBJ2-5 | many | TRBV28 | CASSFGHSQTQYF | TGTGCCAGCAGTTTCGGACATTCGCAGACCCAGTACTTC
- | TRBJ1-1 | - | TRBV11-2 | CASSQTGLRGPTGEAFF | TGTGCCAGCAGCCAGACGGGGTTGCGCGGACCGACGGGTGAAGCTTTCTTT
- | TRBJ2-7 | - | TRBV6-2/TRBV6-3 | CASRGLGHMEQYF | TGTGCCAGCAGGGGACTGGGGCATATGGAGCAGTACTTC
- | TRBJ2-6 | - | TRBV6-1 | CTSSPGGSGANVLTF | TGTACCAGCAGCCCCGGGGGCTCTGGGGCCAACGTCCTGACTTTC